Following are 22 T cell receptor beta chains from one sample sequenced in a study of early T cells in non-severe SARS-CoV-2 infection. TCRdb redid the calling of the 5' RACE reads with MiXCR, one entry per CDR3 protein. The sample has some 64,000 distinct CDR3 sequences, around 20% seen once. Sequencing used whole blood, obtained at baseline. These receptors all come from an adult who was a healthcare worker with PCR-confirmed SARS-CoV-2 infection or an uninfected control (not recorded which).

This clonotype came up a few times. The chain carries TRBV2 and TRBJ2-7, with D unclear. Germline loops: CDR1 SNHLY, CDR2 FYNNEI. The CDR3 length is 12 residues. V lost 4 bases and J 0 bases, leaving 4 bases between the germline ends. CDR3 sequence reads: CASSVDSYEQYF. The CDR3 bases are TGTGCCAGCAGTGTAGACTCCTACGAGCAGTACTTC.

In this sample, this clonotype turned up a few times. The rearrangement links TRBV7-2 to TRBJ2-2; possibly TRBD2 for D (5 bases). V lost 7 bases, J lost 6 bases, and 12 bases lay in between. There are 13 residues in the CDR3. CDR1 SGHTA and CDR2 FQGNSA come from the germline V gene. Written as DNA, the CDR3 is TGTGCCAGCACCCTAGTGGAGGCCGGGGAGCTGTTTTTT. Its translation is CASTLVEAGELFF.

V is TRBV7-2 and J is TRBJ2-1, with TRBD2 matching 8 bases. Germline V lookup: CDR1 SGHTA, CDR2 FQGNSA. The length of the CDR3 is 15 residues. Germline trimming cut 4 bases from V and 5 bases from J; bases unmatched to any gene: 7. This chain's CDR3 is CASSYSGRLDNEQFF. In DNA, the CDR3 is TGTGCCAGCAGCTACAGCGGGAGATTGGACAATGAGCAGTTCTTC.

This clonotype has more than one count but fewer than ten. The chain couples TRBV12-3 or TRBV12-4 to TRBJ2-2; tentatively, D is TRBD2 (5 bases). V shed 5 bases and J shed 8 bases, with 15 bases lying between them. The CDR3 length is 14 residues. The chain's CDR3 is CASSRSGSRGELFF. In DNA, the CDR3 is TGTGCCAGCAGTCGCTCGGGGTCCAGGGGGGAGCTGTTTTTT.

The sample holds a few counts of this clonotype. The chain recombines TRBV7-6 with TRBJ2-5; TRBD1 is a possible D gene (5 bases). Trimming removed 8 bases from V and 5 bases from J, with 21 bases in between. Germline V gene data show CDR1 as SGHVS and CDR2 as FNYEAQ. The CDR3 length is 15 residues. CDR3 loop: CASQNPHVKGETQYF. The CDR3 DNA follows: TGTGCCAGCCAAAACCCCCACGTAAAGGGGGAGACCCAGTACTTC.

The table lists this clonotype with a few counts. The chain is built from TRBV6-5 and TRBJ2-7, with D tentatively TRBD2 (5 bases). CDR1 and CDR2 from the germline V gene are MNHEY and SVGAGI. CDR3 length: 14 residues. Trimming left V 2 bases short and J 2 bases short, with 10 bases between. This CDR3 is CASSYQSGPYEQYF. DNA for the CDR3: TGTGCCAGCAGTTACCAGAGCGGACCCTACGAGCAGTACTTC.

The CDR3 DNA is TGTGCCAGCAGTACCCAGTTCGTAAACACCGGGGAGCTGTTTTTT. This sequence encodes CASSTQFVNTGELFF. The rearrangement joins TRBV27 to TRBJ2-2; D remains ambiguous. CDR3 size: 15 residues. Germline loops: CDR1 MNHEY, CDR2 SMNVEV (reference sequence). Trimming removed 5 bases at V and 2 bases at J, with 12 bases between.

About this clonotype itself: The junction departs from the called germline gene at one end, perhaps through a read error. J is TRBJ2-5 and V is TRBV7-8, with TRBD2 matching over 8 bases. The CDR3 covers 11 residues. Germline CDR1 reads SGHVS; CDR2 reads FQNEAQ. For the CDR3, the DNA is TGTGCCAGCAGCATAAGGACTAGCCGCGACTTC. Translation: CASSIRTSRDF.

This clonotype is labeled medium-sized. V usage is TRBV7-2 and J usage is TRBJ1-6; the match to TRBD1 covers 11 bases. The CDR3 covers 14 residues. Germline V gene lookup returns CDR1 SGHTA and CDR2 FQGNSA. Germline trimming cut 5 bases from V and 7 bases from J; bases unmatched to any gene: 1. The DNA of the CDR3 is TGTGCCAGCAGCCGGACAGGGGGCAATTCACCCCTCCACTTT. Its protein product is CASSRTGGNSPLHF.

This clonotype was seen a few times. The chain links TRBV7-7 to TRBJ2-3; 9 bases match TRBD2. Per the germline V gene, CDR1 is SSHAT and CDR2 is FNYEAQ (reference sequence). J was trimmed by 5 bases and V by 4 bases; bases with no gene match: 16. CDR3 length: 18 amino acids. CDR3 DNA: TGTGCCAGCAGCTCCTCCCCCGGGCGGGAGGGCCTTGGAGATACGCAGTATTTT. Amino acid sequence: CASSSSPGREGLGDTQYF.

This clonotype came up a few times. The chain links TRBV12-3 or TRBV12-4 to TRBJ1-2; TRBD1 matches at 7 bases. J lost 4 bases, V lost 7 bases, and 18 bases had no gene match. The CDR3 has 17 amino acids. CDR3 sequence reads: CASTHTTGQTLGYGYTF. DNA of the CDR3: TGTGCCAGCACCCACACCACGGGACAGACCCTTGGCTATGGCTACACCTTC.

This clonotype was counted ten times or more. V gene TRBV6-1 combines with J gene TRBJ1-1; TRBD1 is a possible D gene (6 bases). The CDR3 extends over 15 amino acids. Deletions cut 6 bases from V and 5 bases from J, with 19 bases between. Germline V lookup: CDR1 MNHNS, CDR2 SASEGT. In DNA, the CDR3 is TGTGCCAGCAGGGTTACAGGGTCGGTAGGGACTGAAGCTTTCTTT. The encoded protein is CASRVTGSVGTEAFF.

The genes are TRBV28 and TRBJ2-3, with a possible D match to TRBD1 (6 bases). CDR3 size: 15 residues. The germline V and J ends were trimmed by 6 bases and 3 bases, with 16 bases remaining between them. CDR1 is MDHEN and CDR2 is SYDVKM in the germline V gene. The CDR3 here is CASSSGQPGTDTQYF. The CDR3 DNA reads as TGTGCCAGCAGCTCCGGACAGCCGGGGACAGATACGCAGTATTTT.

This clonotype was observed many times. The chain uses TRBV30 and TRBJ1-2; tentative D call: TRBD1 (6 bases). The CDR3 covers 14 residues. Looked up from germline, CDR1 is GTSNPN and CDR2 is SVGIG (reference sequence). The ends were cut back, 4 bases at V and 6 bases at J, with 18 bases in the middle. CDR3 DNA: TGTGCCTGGACAGGGGAGGGAAGAGCCGATGGCTACACCTTC. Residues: CAWTGEGRADGYTF.

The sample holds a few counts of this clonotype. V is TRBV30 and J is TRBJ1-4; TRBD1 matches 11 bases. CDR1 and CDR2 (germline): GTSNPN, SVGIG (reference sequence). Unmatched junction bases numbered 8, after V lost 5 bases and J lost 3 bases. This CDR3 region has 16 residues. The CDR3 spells CAWVPGQGVANEKLFF. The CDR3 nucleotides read TGTGCCTGGGTCCCGGGACAGGGGGTTGCTAATGAAAAACTGTTTTTT.

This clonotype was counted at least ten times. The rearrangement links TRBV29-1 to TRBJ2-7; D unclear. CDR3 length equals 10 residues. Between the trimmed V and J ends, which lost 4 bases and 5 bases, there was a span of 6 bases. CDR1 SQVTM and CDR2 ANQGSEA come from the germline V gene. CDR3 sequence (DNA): TGCAGCGTTGGAGTGAACGAGCAGTACTTC. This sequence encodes CSVGVNEQYF.

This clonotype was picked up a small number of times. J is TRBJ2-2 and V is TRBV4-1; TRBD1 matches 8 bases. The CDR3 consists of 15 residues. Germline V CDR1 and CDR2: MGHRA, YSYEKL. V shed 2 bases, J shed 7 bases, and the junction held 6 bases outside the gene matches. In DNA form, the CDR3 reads TGCGCCAGCAGCCAAACTCAGGGGGCTTACGGGGAGCTGTTTTTT. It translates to CASSQTQGAYGELFF.

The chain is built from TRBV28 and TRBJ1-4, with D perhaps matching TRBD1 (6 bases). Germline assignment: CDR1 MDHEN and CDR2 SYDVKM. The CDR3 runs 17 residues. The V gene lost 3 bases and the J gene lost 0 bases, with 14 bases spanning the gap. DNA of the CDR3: TGTGCCAGCAGTTTTTCCGGCAGGGGTGCAACTAATGAAAAACTGTTTTTT. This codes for CASSFSGRGATNEKLFF.

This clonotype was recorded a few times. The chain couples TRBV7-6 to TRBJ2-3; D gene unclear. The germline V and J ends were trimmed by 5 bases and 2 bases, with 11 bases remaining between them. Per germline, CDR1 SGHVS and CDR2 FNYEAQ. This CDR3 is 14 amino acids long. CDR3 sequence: CASSQLDITDTQYF. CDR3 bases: TGTGCCAGCAGCCAACTCGACATCACAGATACGCAGTATTTT.

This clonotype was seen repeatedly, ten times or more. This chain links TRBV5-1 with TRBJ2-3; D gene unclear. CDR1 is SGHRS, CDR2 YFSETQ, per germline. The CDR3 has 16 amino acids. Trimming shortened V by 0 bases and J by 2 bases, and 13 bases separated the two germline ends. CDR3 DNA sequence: TGCGCCAGCAGCTTGGGGAGTCAAAGCGCCACAGATACGCAGTATTTT. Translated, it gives CASSLGSQSATDTQYF.

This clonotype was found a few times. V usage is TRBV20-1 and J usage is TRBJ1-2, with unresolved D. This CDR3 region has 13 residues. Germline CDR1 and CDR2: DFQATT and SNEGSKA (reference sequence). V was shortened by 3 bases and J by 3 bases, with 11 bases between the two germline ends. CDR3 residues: CSASNGEDYGYTF. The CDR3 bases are TGCAGTGCTAGTAATGGAGAAGACTATGGCTACACCTTC.

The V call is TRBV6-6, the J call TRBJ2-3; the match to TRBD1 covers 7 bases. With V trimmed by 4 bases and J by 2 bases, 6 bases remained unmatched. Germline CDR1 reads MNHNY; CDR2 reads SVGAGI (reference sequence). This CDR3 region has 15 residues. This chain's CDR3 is CASSSRQGPTDTQYF. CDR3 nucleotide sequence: TGTGCCAGCAGTTCAAGACAGGGCCCCACAGATACGCAGTATTTT.